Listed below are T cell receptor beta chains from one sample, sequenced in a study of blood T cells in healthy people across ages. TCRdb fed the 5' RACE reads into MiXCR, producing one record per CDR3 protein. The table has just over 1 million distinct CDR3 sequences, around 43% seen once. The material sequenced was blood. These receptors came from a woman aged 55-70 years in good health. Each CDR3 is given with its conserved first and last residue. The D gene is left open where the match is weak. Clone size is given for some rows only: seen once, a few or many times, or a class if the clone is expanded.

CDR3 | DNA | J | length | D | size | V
CSARDPTGYEQYF | TGCAGTGCTAGAGATCCGACAGGCTACGAGCAGTACTTC | TRBJ2-7 | 13 | NA | NA | TRBV20-1
CASSDSGSSYEQYF | TGTGCCAGCAGTGACTCGGGGAGCTCCTACGAGCAGTACTTC | TRBJ2-7 | 14 | NA | NA | TRBV6-5
CASSSLVYEQFF | TGTGCCAGCAGTTCCTTAGTGTACGAGCAGTTCTTC | TRBJ2-1 | 12 | NA | NA | TRBV27
CASSRDRGVEKLFF | TGTGCCAGCAGTCGGGACCGTGGGGTTGAAAAACTGTTTTTT | TRBJ1-4 | 14 | NA | NA | TRBV27
CASSPGQGACGQYF | TGTGCCAGCAGCCCGGGACAGGGCGCCTGTGGGCAGTACTTC | TRBJ2-7 | 14 | TRBD1 | few | TRBV3-1
CASTRDRDRGYTDTQYF | TGTGCCAGCACCCGAGACCGGGACAGGGGATACACAGATACGCAGTATTTT | TRBJ2-3 | 17 | NA | NA | TRBV21-1
CASSPLGGSYGYTF | TGTGCCAGCTCACCACTGGGGGGGTCCTATGGCTACACCTTC | TRBJ1-2 | 14 | NA | NA | TRBV18
CASSSPGQEYF | TGTGCCAGCAGTTCCCCGGGACAGGAGTACTTC | TRBJ2-5 | 11 | TRBD1 | few | TRBV28
CASSPASWGYTF | TGTGCCAGCAGCCCAGCATCGTGGGGCTACACCTTC | TRBJ1-2 | 12 | NA | NA | TRBV7-2
CASGLAGTKGYEQYF | TGTGCCAGCGGTTTAGCGGGGACAAAAGGCTACGAGCAGTACTTC | TRBJ2-7 | 15 | TRBD2 | NA | TRBV12-3/TRBV12-4